Below are 8 T cell receptor beta chains sequenced from a single sample in a study of T cell clones after liver transplantation. Sequencing was performed with immunoSEQ multiplex PCR; in TCRdb, only in-frame clones are kept and a portion is missing. This table has over 100,000 clones, roughly 80% appearing once. Here the sequenced sample was CD4+ T cells from blood, taken before liver transplant. These receptors were taken from a human donor who received a liver transplant.

On this clone: Other DNA sequences in this specimen translate into the identical CDR3. The chain joins TRBV6-1 to TRBJ1-2; D is undetermined. Between the trimmed V and J ends, which lost 5 bases and 3 bases, there was a span of 10 bases. CDR3 length equals 13 residues. Germline lookup yields CDR1 MNHNS and CDR2 SASEGT. This chain's CDR3 is CASSPREDYGYTF. CDR3 DNA sequence: TGTGCCAGCAGTCCTCGGGAGGACTATGGCTACACCTTC.

This clone was picked up a small number of times. V and J are TRBV7-3 and TRBJ2-1; D unclear. Looked up from germline, CDR1 is SGHTA and CDR2 is FQGTGA. V lost 5 bases, J lost 0 bases, and 23 bases lay in between. This CDR3 comprises 19 residues. The CDR3 DNA sequence: TGTGCCAGCAGCCCCAGAGTAAGTCTTAAAAATAGCTCCTACAATGAGCAGTTCTTC. Its protein is CASSPRVSLKNSSYNEQFF.

J is TRBJ1-6 and V is TRBV6-5; D not resolved. Germline V gene sequence: CDR1 MNHEY, CDR2 SVGAGI. V was pared by 0 bases and J by 8 bases, with 11 bases between. This CDR3 spans 15 amino acids. CDR3 in DNA: TGTGCCAGCAGTTACTCAGGCCAGTTCGATTCACCCCTCCACTTT. It encodes CASSYSGQFDSPLHF.

The chain uses TRBV18 and TRBJ2-7, with TRBD1 as a possible D gene (6 bases). V gave up 4 bases and J gave up 7 bases, with 20 bases separating them. There are 15 residues in the CDR3. Germline V gene data show CDR1 as KGHSH and CDR2 as LQKENI. The CDR3 sequence is CASSQPPLQGGEQYF. The CDR3 DNA sequence: TGTGCCAGCTCACAGCCCCCGCTACAGGGCGGTGAGCAGTACTTC.

The chain couples TRBV5-1 to TRBJ1-1; 9 bases are shared with TRBD1. Germline-derived CDR1 and CDR2 are SGHRS and YFSETQ. The ends lost 4 bases at V and 4 bases at J; junction bases unmatched: 17. The CDR3 is 18 amino acids. The CDR3 spells CASSPARGTGSTSTEAFF. The CDR3 bases are TGCGCCAGCAGCCCAGCCCGAGGGACAGGGAGTACCTCCACTGAAGCTTTCTTT.

The chain recombines TRBV9 with TRBJ2-5; weak D call: TRBD1 (5 bases). Germline V gene data show CDR1 as SGDLS and CDR2 as YYNGEE. Trimming took off 0 bases at V and 3 bases at J, with 12 bases between the two ends. This CDR3 is built from 15 residues. The CDR3 DNA is TGTGCCAGCAGCGTAGAAGGGGCGCAAGAAGAGACCCAGTACTTC. Protein product: CASSVEGAQEETQYF.

The chain couples TRBV19 to TRBJ2-7; TRBD1 aligns across 8 bases. Germline V gene lookup returns CDR1 LNHDA and CDR2 SQIVND (reference sequence). There are 15 residues in the CDR3. The V segment lost 5 bases and the J segment 5 bases; nucleotides outside the gene matches: 11. The CDR3 here is CASSFQGASSNEQYF. The CDR3 DNA sequence: TGTGCCAGTAGTTTCCAGGGGGCGAGTTCGAACGAGCAGTACTTC.

The chain has TRBV28 and TRBJ2-1; 9 bases map to TRBD1. The CDR3 is 16 amino acids. Germline assignment: CDR1 MDHEN and CDR2 SYDVKM. Unmatched junction bases numbered 9, after V lost 3 bases and J lost 6 bases. CDR3 sequence (DNA): TGTGCCAGCAGTTTTACGGGACAGGGAGGATTCAATGAGCAGTTCTTC. It specifies CASSFTGQGGFNEQFF.